One sample yielded the 6 T cell receptor beta chains listed below, sequenced in a study of cytomegalovirus exposure and HLA in healthy donors. PCR amplification relied on 60 Vbeta primers (plus 13 Jbeta primers). Profiled with immunoSEQ multiplex PCR; TCRdb holds only in-frame clones, not every one. Among 170,000 or so clones, less than 80% were seen once, and the ten largest hold under 0.75%. What was sequenced was PBMCs. The source of these receptors is a woman aged 40 to 50 in good health and CMV-seronegative.

This chain uses TRBV10-3 with TRBJ2-1; TRBD2 aligns across 10 bases. V lost 7 bases and J lost 7; bases outside the gene matches: 7. This CDR3 is 14 amino acids long. Germline V gene sequence: CDR1 ENHRY, CDR2 SYGVKD. The CDR3 nucleotides are TGTGCCATCAATCCTAGCGGGGGCGGGAATGAGCAGTTCTTC. Translation: CAINPSGGGNEQFF.

Here the CDR3 reads CASSPDRTNTGELFF. CDR3 nucleotide sequence: TGTGCCAGCAGCCCGGACAGGACGAACACCGGGGAGCTGTTTTTT. This chain links TRBV7-8 with TRBJ2-2, with TRBD1 matching over 7 bases. Losses at the gene ends were 5 bases for V and 0 bases for J; bases not matched to a gene: 3. CDR3 size: 15 residues. The germline CDR1 and CDR2 sequences are SGHVS and FQNEAQ.

The rearrangement uses TRBV6-1 and TRBJ2-5, with D uncertain. Trimming took off 5 bases at V and 5 bases at J, with 15 bases between the two ends. Germline assignment: CDR1 MNHNS and CDR2 SASEGT. This CDR3 spans 14 amino acids. CDR3 bases: TGTGCCAGCAGTTTGCGCTCTCCGCCGGAGACCCAGTACTTC. It specifies CASSLRSPPETQYF.

On this clone: A read error may produce the germline difference seen at one junction end. The chain recombines TRBV6-5 with TRBJ1-2; possible D gene TRBD1, 6 bases. Per germline, CDR1 MNHEY and CDR2 SVGAGI. This CDR3 is 15 amino acids long. The CDR3 nucleotides read TGTGCCAGCAGTTATACTGTCGGGGGGACATATGGCTACCCCTTC. Encoded protein: CASSYTVGGTYGYPF.

The chain links TRBV10-1 to TRBJ1-1, with a possible D match to TRBD1 (5 bases). V lost 0 bases and J 1 base, leaving 6 bases between the germline ends. This CDR3 spans 14 amino acids. CDR1 is WNHNN and CDR2 is SYGVQD in the germline V gene (reference sequence). This chain's CDR3 is CASSESQGNTEAFF. The CDR3 DNA reads TGCGCCAGCAGTGAGTCTCAGGGGAACACTGAAGCTTTCTTT.

The J gene is TRBJ1-2, the V gene TRBV11-2; TRBD1 is a possible D gene (6 bases). Germline assignment: CDR1 SGHAT and CDR2 FQNNGV. This CDR3 region has 14 residues. The V end lost 0 bases, the J end lost 6 bases, and 11 bases lay between the germline ends. The DNA of the CDR3 is TGTGCCAGCAGCTTAGAGCAGGGGTTGGATGGCTACACCTTC. Translation gives CASSLEQGLDGYTF.